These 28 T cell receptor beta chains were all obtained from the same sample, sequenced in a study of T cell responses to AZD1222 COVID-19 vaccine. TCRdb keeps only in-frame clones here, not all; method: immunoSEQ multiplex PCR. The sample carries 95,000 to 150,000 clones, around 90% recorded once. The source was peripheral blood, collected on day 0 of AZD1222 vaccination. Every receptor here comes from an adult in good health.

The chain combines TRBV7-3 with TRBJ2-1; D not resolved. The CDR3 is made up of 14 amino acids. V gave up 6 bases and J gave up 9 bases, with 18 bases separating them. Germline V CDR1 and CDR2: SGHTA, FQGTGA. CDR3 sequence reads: CASRSGSLTGEQFF. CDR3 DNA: TGTGCCAGCAGATCCGGGTCATTGACCGGTGAGCAGTTCTTC.

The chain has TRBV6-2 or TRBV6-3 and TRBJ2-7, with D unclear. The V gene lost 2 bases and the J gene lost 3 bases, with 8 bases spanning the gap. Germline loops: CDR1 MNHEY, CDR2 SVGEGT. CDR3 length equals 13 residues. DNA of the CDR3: TGTGCCAGCAGTTACAGGCAGAACTACGAGCAGTACTTC. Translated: CASSYRQNYEQYF.

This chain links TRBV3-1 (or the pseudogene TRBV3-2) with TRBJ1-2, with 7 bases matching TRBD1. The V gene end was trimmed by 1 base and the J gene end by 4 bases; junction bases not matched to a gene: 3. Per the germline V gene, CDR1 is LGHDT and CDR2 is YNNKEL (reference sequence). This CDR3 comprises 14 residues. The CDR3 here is CASSQGDSIYGYTF. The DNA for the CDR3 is TGTGCCAGCAGCCAAGGGGACAGCATCTATGGCTACACCTTC.

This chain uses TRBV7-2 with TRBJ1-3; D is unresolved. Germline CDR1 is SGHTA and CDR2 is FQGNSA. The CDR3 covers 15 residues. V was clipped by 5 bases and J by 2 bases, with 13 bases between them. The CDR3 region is CASSPYAGTGNTIYF. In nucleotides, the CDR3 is TGTGCCAGCAGCCCCTATGCAGGAACTGGAAACACCATATATTTT.

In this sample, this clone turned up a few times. DNA of the CDR3: TGCGCCAGCAGTCAACAGGCAATTATGAACACTGAAGCTTTCTTT. It is translated as CASSQQAIMNTEAFF. This chain links TRBV23-1 with TRBJ1-1; D gene ambiguous. TRBV23-1 is placed among ORFs of uncertain function. The V end was cut by 2 bases, the J end by 0 bases, with 10 bases between. This CDR3 contains 15 residues.

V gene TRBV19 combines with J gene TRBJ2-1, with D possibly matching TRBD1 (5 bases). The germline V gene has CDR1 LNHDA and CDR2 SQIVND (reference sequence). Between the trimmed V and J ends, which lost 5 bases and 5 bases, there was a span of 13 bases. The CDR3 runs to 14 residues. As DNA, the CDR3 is TGTGCCAGTAGTCAGGGCAGGGCGAACAATGAGCAGTTCTTC. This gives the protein CASSQGRANNEQFF.

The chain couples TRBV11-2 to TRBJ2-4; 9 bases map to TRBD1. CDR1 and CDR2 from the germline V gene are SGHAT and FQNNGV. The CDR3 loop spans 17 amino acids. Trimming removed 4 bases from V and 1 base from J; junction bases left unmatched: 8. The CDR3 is CASSSLQGALAKNIQYF. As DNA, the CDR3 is TGTGCCAGCAGCTCTCTACAGGGGGCACTGGCCAAAAACATTCAGTACTTC. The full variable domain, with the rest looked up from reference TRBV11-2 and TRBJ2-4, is EAGVAQSPRYKIIEKRQSVAFWCNPISGHATLYWYQQILGQGPKLLIQFQNNGVVDDSQLPKDRFSAERLKGVDSTLKIQPAKLEDSAVYLCASSSLQGALAKNIQYFGAGTRLSVL.

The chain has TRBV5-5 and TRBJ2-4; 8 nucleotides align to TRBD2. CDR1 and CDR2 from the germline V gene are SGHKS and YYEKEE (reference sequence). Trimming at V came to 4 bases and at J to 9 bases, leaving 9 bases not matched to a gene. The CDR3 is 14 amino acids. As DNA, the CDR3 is TGTGCCAGCAGCGCAGGACTAGCTGGGAGCATTCAGTACTTC. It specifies CASSAGLAGSIQYF.

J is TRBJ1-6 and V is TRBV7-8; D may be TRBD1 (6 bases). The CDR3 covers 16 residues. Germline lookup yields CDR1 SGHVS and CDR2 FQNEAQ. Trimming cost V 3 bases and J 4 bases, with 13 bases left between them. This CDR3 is CASSFSRQVYNSPLHF. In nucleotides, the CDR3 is TGTGCCAGCAGCTTTTCCCGACAGGTGTATAATTCACCCCTCCACTTT.

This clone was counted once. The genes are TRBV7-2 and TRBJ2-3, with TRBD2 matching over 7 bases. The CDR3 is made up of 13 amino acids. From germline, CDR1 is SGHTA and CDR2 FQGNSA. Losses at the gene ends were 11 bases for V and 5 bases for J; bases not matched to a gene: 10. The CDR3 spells CASRGKAGDTQYF. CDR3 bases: TGTGCCTCGCGGGGGAAGGCGGGAGATACGCAGTATTTT.

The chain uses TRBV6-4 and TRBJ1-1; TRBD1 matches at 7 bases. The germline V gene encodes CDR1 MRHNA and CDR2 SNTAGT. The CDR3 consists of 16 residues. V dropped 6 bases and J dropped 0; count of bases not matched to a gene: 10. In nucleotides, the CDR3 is TGTGCCAGCAGCCGGGACAGTAATTTTTTGAACACTGAAGCTTTCTTT. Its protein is CASSRDSNFLNTEAFF.

The CDR3 DNA reads TGTGCCAGCAGCCAAGACTTGTATAATTCACCCCTCCACTTT. Protein: CASSQDLYNSPLHF. The rearrangement links TRBV3-1 (or the pseudogene TRBV3-2) to TRBJ1-6; D unclear. This CDR3 comprises 14 residues. From germline, CDR1 is LGHDT and CDR2 YNNKEL (reference sequence). V was trimmed by 0 bases and J by 4 bases, leaving 4 bases between them.

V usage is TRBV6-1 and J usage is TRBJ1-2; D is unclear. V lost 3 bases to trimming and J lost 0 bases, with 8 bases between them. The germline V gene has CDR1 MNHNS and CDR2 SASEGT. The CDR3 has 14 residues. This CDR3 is CASSDQRANYGYTF. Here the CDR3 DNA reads TGTGCCAGCAGTGACCAGAGAGCTAACTATGGCTACACCTTC.

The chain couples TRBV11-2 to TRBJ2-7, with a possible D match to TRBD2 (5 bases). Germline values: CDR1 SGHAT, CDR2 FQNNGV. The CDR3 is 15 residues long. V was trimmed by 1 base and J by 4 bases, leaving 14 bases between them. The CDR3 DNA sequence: TGTGCCAGCAGCTTAGCTCTAGAGGGATCTTACGAGCAGTACTTC. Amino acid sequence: CASSLALEGSYEQYF. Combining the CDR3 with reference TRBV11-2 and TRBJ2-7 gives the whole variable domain EAGVAQSPRYKIIEKRQSVAFWCNPISGHATLYWYQQILGQGPKLLIQFQNNGVVDDSQLPKDRFSAERLKGVDSTLKIQPAKLEDSAVYLCASSLALEGSYEQYFGPGTRLTVT.

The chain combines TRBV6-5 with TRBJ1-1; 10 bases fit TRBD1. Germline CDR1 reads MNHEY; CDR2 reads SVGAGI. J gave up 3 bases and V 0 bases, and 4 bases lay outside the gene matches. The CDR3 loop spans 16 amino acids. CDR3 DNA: TGTGCCAGCAGTTACTCTGGGACAGGGGCGTACACTGAAGCTTTCTTT. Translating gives CASSYSGTGAYTEAFF.

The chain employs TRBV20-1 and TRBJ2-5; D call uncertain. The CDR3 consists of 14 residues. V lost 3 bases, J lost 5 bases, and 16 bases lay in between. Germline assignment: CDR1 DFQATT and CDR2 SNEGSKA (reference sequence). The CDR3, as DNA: TGCAGTGCTAGTCACGGGTCCACACTGGAGACCCAGTACTTC. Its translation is CSASHGSTLETQYF.

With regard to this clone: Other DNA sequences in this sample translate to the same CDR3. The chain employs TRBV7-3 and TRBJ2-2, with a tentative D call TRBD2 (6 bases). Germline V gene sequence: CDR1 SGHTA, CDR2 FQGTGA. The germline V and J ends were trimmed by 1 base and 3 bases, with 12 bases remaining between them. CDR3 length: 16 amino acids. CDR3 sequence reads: CASSLNGPGDTGELFF. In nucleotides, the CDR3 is TGTGCCAGCAGCTTAAACGGGCCGGGGGACACCGGGGAGCTGTTTTTT. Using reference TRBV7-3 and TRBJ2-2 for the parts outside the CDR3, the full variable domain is GAGVSQTPSNKVTEKGKYVELRCDPISGHTALYWYRQSLGQGPEFLIYFQGTGAADDSGLPNDRFFAVRPEGSVSTLKIQRTERGDSAVYLCASSLNGPGDTGELFFGEGSRLTVL.

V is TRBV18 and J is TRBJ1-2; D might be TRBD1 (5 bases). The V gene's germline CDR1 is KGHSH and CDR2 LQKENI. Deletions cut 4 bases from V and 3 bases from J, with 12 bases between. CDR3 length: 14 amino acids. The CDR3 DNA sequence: TGTGCCAGCTCACTTCTCAGGGATGACTATGGCTACACCTTC. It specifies CASSLLRDDYGYTF.

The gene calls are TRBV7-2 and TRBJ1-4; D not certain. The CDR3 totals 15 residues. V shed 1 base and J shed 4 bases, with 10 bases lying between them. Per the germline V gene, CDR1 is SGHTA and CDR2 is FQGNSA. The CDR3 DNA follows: TGTGCCAGCAGCTTAGTATTGGCTTTTAATGAAAAACTGTTTTTT. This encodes CASSLVLAFNEKLFF.

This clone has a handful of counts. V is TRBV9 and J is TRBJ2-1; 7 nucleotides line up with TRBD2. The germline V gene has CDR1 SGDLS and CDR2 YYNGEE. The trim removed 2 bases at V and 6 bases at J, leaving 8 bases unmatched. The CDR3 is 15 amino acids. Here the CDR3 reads CASSVSAGVFNEQFF. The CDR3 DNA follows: TGTGCCAGCAGCGTTTCGGCGGGAGTGTTCAATGAGCAGTTCTTC.

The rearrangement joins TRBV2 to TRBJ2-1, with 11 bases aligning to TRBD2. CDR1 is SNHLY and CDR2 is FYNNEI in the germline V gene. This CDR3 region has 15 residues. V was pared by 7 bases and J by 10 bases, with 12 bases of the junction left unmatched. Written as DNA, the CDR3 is TGTGCCAGCATGGATAATAGCGGGGGGGCTAGGGAGCAGTTCTTC. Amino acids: CASMDNSGGAREQFF.

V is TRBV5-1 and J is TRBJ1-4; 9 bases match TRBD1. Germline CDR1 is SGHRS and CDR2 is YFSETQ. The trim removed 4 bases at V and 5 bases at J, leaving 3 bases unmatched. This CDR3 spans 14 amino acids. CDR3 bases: TGCGCCAGCAGCGTGGACAGGGGCAATGAAAAACTGTTTTTT. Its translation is CASSVDRGNEKLFF.

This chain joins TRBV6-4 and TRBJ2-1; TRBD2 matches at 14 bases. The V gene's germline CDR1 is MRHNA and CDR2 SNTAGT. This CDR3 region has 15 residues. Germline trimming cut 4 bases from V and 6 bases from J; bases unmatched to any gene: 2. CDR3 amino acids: CASSGTSGGTNEQFF. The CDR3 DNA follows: TGTGCCAGCAGTGGGACTAGCGGGGGGACCAATGAGCAGTTCTTC.

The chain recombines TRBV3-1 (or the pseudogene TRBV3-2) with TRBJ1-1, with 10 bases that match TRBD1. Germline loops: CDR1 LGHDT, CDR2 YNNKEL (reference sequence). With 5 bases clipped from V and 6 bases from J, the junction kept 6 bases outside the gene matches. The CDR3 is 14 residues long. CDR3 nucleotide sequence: TGTGCCAGCAGCGCGGACAGGGGGGGAGCTGAAGCTTTCTTT. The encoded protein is CASSADRGGAEAFF.

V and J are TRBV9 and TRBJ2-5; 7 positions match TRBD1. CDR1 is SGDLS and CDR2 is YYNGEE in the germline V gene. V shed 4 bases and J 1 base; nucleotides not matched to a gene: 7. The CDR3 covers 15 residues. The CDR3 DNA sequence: TGTGCCAGCAGCTCGGGACAGATAATCCAAGAGACCCAGTACTTC. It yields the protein CASSSGQIIQETQYF.

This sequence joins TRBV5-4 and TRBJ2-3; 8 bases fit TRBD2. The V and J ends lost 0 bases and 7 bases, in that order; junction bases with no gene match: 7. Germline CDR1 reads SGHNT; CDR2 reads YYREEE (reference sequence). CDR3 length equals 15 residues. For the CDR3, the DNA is TGTGCCAGCAGCTTGGAGACGACTAGCGAACATACGCAGTATTTT. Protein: CASSLETTSEHTQYF.

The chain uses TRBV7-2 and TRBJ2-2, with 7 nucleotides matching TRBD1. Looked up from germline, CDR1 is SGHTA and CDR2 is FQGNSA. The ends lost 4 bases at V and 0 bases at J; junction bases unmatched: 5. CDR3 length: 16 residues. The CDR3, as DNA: TGTGCCAGCAGCTCCGCCGGGACAGCGAACACCGGGGAGCTGTTTTTT. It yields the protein CASSSAGTANTGELFF.

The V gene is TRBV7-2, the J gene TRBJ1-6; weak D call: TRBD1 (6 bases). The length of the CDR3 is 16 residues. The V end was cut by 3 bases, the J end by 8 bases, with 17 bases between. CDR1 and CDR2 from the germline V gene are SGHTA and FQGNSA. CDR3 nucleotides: TGTGCCAGCAGCTTCTCCCCACAGGGCTCGGATTCACCCCTCCACTTT. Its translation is CASSFSPQGSDSPLHF.